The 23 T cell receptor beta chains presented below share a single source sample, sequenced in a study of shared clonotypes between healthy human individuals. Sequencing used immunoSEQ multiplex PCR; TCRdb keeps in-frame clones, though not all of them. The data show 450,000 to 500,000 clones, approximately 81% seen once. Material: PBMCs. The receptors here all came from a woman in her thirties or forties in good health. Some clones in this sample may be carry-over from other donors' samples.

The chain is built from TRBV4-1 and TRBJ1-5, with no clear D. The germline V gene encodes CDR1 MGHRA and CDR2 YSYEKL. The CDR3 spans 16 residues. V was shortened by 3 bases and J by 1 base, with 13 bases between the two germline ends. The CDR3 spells CASSHEAGGSNQPQHF. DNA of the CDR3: TGCGCCAGCAGCCATGAAGCCGGCGGGAGCAATCAGCCCCAGCATTTT.

The CDR3 DNA sequence: TGTGCCAGCACTGAGACTCGAGTTCCTACAGATACGCAGTATTTT. Translating it yields CASTETRVPTDTQYF. This chain connects TRBV2 to TRBJ2-3; D not certain. Germline loops: CDR1 SNHLY, CDR2 FYNNEI. The CDR3 spans 15 residues. V was pared by 7 bases and J by 3 bases, with 17 bases between.

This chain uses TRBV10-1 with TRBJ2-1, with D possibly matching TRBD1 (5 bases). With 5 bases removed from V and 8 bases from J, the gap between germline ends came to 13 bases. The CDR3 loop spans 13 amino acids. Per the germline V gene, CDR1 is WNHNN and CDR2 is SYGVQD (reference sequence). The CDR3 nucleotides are TGCGCCAGCAGTCTGCAGGGCTTGGATGAGCAGTTCTTC. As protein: CASSLQGLDEQFF.

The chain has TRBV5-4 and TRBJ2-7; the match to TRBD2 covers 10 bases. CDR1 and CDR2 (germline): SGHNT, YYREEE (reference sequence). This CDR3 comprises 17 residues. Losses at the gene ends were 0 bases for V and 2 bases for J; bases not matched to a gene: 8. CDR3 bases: TGTGCCAGCAGCTTGGCTAGCGGGGGACTAGGGACCTACGAGCAGTACTTC. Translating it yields CASSLASGGLGTYEQYF.

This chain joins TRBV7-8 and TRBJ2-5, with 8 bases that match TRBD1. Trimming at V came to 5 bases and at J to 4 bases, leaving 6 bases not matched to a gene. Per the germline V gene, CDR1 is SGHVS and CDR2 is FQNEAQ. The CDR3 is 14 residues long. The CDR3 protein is CASSPRTGRETQYF. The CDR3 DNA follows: TGTGCCAGCAGCCCGCGGACAGGGAGAGAGACCCAGTACTTC. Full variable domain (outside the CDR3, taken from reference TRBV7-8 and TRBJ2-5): GAGVSQSPRYKVAKRGQDVALRCDPISGHVSLFWYQQALGQGPEFLTYFQNEAQLDKSGLPSDRFFAERPEGSVSTLKIQRTQQEDSAVYLCASSPRTGRETQYFGPGTRLLVL.

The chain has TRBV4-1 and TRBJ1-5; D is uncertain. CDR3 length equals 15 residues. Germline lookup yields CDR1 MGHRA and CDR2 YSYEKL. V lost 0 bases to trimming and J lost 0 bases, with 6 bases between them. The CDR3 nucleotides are TGCGCCAGCAGCCAAGAAGATTATAGCAATCAGCCCCAGCATTTT. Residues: CASSQEDYSNQPQHF.

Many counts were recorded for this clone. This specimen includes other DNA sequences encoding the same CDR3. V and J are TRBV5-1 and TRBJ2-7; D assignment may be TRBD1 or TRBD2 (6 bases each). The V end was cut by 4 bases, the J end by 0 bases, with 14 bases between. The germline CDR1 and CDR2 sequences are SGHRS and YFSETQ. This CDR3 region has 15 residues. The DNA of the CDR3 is TGCGCCAGCAGCCCCGACGGGGGCGGCTCCTACGAGCAGTACTTC. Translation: CASSPDGGGSYEQYF.

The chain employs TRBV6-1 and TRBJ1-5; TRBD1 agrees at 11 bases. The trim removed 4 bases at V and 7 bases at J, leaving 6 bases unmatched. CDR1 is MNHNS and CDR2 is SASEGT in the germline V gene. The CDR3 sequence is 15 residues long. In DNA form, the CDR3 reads TGTGCCAGCAGTGGGGGACAGGGGGAGAGGCAGCCCCAGCATTTT. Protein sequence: CASSGGQGERQPQHF.

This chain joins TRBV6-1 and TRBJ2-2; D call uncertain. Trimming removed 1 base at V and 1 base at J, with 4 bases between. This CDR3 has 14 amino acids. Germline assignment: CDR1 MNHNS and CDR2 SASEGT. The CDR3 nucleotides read TGTGCCAGCAGTGAAGGACAGAACACCGGGGAGCTGTTTTTT. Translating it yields CASSEGQNTGELFF.

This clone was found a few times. This CDR3 reads CASSRSGRSTDTQYF. The CDR3, as DNA: TGTGCCAGCAGCCGTAGCGGGAGGAGCACAGATACGCAGTATTTT. The V call is TRBV2, the J call TRBJ2-3, with TRBD2 matching over 10 bases. The CDR3 has 15 amino acids. V gave up 6 bases and J gave up 0 bases; unmatched junction bases: 3. CDR1 and CDR2 from the germline V gene are SNHLY and FYNNEI.

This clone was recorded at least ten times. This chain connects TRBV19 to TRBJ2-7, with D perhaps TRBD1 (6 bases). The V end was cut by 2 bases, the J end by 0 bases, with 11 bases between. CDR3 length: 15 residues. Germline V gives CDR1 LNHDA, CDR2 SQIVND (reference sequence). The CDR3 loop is CASSIRQAISYEQYF. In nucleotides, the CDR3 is TGTGCCAGTAGTATACGACAGGCGATCTCCTACGAGCAGTACTTC. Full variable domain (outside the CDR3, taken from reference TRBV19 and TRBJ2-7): DGGITQSPKYLFRKEGQNVTLSCEQNLNHDAMYWYRQDPGQGLRLIYYSQIVNDFQKGDIAEGYSVSREKKESFPLTVTSAQKNPTAFYLCASSIRQAISYEQYFGPGTRLTVT.

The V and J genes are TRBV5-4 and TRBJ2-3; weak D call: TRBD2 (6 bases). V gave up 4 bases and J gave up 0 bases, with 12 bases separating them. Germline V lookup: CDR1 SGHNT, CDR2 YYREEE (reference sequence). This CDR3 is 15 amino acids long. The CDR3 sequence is CASSPPGTSTDTQYF. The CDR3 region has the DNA TGTGCCAGCAGCCCCCCCGGGACTAGCACAGATACGCAGTATTTT. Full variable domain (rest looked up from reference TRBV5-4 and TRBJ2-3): ETGVTQSPTHLIKTRGQQVTLRCSSQSGHNTVSWYQQALGQGPQFIFQYYREEENGRGNFPPRFSGLQFPNYSSELNVNALELDDSALYLCASSPPGTSTDTQYFGPGTRLTVL.

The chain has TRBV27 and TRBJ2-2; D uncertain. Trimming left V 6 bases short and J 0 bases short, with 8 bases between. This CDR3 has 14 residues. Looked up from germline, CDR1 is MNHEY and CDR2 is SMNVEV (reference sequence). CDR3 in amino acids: CASRPQTNTGELFF. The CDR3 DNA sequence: TGTGCCAGCAGACCACAGACGAACACCGGGGAGCTGTTTTTT.

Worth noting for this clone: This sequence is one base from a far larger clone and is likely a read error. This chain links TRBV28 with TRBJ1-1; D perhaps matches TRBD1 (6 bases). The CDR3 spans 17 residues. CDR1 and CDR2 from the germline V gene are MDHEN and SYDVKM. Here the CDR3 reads CASSFWDFRGKNAEAFF. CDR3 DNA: TGTGCCAGCAGTTTTTGGGACTTCAGGGGAAAGAACGCTGAAGCTTTCTTT.

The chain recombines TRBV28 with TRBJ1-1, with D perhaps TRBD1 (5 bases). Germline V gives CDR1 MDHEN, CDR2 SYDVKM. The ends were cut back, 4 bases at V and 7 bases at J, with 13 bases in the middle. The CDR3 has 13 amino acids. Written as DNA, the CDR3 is TGTGCCAGCAGTTCCTCAGGGATCCTTGAAGCTTTCTTT. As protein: CASSSSGILEAFF.

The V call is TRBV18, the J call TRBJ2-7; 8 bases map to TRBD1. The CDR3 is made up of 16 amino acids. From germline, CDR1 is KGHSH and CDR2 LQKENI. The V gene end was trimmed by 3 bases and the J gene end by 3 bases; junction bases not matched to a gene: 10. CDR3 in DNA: TGTGCCAGCTCACCTTACCCCGGGACAGGCAACTACGAGCAGTACTTC. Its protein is CASSPYPGTGNYEQYF.

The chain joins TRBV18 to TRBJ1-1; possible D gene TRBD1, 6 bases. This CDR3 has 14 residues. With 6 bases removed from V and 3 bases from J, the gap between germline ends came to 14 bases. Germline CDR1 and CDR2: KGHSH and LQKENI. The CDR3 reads CASSTQGFDTEAFF. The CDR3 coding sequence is TGTGCCAGCTCTACACAGGGCTTCGACACTGAAGCTTTCTTT.

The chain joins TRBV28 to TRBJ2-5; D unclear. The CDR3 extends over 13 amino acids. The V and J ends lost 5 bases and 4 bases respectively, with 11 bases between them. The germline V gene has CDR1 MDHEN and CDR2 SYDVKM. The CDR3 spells CASSPNLGETQYF. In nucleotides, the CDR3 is TGTGCCAGCAGTCCCAACCTAGGAGAGACCCAGTACTTC.

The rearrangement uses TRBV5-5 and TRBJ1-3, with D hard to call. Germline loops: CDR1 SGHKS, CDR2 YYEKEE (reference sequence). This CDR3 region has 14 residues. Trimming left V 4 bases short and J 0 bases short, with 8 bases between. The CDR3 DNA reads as TGTGCCAGCAGCCCCATAAACTCTGGAAACACCATATATTTT. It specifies CASSPINSGNTIYF.

The DNA for the CDR3 is TGTGCCAGCACCCTTGCGGGGGACACAGATACGCAGTATTTT. This codes for CASTLAGDTDTQYF. The V call is TRBV28, the J call TRBJ2-3; TRBD2 aligns across 7 bases. This CDR3 has 14 residues. V gave up 7 bases and J gave up 2 bases; unmatched junction bases: 6. Per the germline V gene, CDR1 is MDHEN and CDR2 is SYDVKM.

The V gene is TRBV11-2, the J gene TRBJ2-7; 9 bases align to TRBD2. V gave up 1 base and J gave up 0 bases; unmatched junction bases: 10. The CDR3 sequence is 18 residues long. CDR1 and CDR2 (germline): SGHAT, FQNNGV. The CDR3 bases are TGTGCCAGCAGCTTAGTCCCTAGCGGGATTGGGCTCTCCTACGAGCAGTACTTC. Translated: CASSLVPSGIGLSYEQYF.

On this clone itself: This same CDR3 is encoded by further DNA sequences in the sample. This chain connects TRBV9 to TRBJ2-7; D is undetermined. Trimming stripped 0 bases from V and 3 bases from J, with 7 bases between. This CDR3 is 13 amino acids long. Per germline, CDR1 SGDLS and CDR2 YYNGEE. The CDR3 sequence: CASSVGPLYEQYF. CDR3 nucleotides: TGTGCCAGCAGCGTAGGTCCCCTCTACGAGCAGTACTTC.

In DNA, the CDR3 is TGTGCCAGCTCACCGGACGTCAGTGAGCAGTTCTTC. Its protein product is CASSPDVSEQFF. The chain couples TRBV18 to TRBJ2-1, with D unclear. There are 12 residues in the CDR3. Germline V CDR1 and CDR2: KGHSH, LQKENI. V was clipped by 3 bases and J by 9 bases, with 9 bases between them.